The 14 T cell receptor beta chains given below trace back to one sample, sequenced in a study of T-cell memory formation after mild COVID-19 (dated by TCRdb to the early 2020s). Library construction relied on 5' RACE. Sequencing was performed on an Illumina NovaSeq 6000. TCRdb took the public reads, trimmed them with fastp at Q25, ran MiXCR for clone calling and kept in-frame beta chains. Identical CDR3 proteins give one entry, which carries the most common genes and DNA. The sample table contains 350,000 to 500,000 distinct CDR3 sequences; only one count was recorded for about 22% of them. The top ten clones comprise less than 15% of the sample. The sample consisted of PBMCs or a T cell subset sorted from them (not recorded which). The receptor set was obtained from an adult woman who had mild COVID-19 (a few samples of this study predate the infection). The sample titles of this study are shuffled in the database, so cell type and time point are left out; the donor was told from shared clones.

The chain combines TRBV24-1 with TRBJ2-5; no clear D. From germline, CDR1 is KGHDR and CDR2 SFDVKD. The CDR3 loop spans 16 amino acids. V was cut by 1 base and J by 1 base, with 12 bases left in between. CDR3 bases: TGTGCCACCAGTGATTTTGAACAGAAGTTCCAAGAGACCCAGTACTTC. It is translated as CATSDFEQKFQETQYF.

This clonotype occurred a few times. The chain employs TRBV7-9 and TRBJ2-3; 15 nucleotides line up with TRBD2. The CDR3 covers 15 residues. Germline V gene data show CDR1 as SEHNR and CDR2 as FQNEAQ (reference sequence). The ends lost 6 bases at V and 6 bases at J; junction bases unmatched: 4. CDR3 sequence: CASSGTSGRYDTQYF. CDR3 coding DNA: TGTGCCAGCAGTGGGACTAGCGGGAGGTACGATACGCAGTATTTT. The full variable domain, its missing parts supplied by reference TRBV7-9 and TRBJ2-3, is DTGVSQNPRHKITKRGQNVTFRCDPISEHNRLYWYRQTLGQGPEFLTYFQNEAQLEKSRLLSDRFSAERPKGSFSTLEIQRTEQGDSAMYLCASSGTSGRYDTQYFGPGTRLTVL.

The V gene is TRBV28, the J gene TRBJ2-7; D might be TRBD2 (5 bases). The CDR3 spans 14 residues. Per germline, CDR1 MDHEN and CDR2 SYDVKM. Trimming took off 8 bases at V and 7 bases at J, with 21 bases between the two ends. This CDR3 is CASSYYGPSGEQYF. The DNA for the CDR3 is TGTGCCAGCTCCTATTATGGGCCATCGGGAGAGCAGTACTTC. Filled out from reference TRBV28 and TRBJ2-7, the complete variable domain reads DVKVTQSSRYLVKRTGEKVFLECVQDMDHENMFWYRQDPGLGLRLIYFSYDVKMKEKGDIPEGYSVSREKKERFSLILESASTNQTSMYLCASSYYGPSGEQYFGPGTRLTVT.

This clonotype has a count of ten or more. The gene calls are TRBV4-2 and TRBJ1-1; a weak D match, TRBD1 (5 bases). Per the germline V gene, CDR1 is LGHNA and CDR2 is YNFKEQ. The CDR3 totals 15 residues. Between the trimmed V and J ends, which lost 4 bases and 12 bases, there was a span of 24 bases. In nucleotides, the CDR3 is TGTGCCAGCAGCCCGAAAAGGGGCCCCTCAGAGGGAACTTTCTTT. As protein: CASSPKRGPSEGTFF.

This chain uses TRBV12-3 or TRBV12-4 with TRBJ2-7, with 7 bases matching TRBD2. The CDR3 has 14 amino acids. V lost 6 bases and J lost 6; bases outside the gene matches: 11. In DNA, the CDR3 is TGTGCCAGCAGCCAAGCCCTACTAGCGCGCGAGCAGTACTTC. Translation: CASSQALLAREQYF.

This clonotype has just a few counts. The V and J genes are TRBV19 and TRBJ2-7; 7 bases are a match to TRBD1. In germline, CDR1 is LNHDA, CDR2 SQIVND (reference sequence). This CDR3 contains 13 residues. V was pared by 6 bases and J by 4 bases, with 6 bases of the junction left unmatched. The CDR3, as DNA: TGTGCCAGTAGAAAGGGGGCGAGTTACGAGCAGTACTTC. This encodes CASRKGASYEQYF. Based on the CDR3 plus reference TRBV19 and TRBJ2-7, the full variable domain is DGGITQSPKYLFRKEGQNVTLSCEQNLNHDAMYWYRQDPGQGLRLIYYSQIVNDFQKGDIAEGYSVSREKKESFPLTVTSAQKNPTAFYLCASRKGASYEQYFGPGTRLTVT.

CDR3 bases: TGTGCCAGCTCACCAGCCGGGACAGGCAATAATTCACCCCTCCACTTT. Its protein product is CASSPAGTGNNSPLHF. The rearrangement joins TRBV18 to TRBJ1-6, with 8 bases fitting TRBD1. The CDR3 totals 16 residues. The junction had 5 bases not matched to a gene; V was cut back by 2 bases and J by 5 bases. Per germline, CDR1 KGHSH and CDR2 LQKENI. The full variable domain, in which reference TRBV18 and TRBJ1-6 provide the parts outside the CDR3, is NAGVMQNPRHLVRRRGQEARLRCSPMKGHSHVYWYRQLPEEGLKFMVYLQKENIIDESGMPKERFSAEFPKEGPSILRIQQVVRGDSAAYFCASSPAGTGNNSPLHFGNGTRLTVT.

The chain couples TRBV7-9 to TRBJ2-1, with D possibly being TRBD1 or TRBD2 (5 bases each). The CDR3 spans 16 residues. CDR1 is SEHNR, CDR2 FQNEAQ, per germline (reference sequence). Trimming took 3 bases from V and 8 from J, leaving 20 bases between them. CDR3 residues: CASSFPASLEGHEQFF. Written as DNA, the CDR3 is TGTGCCAGCAGCTTTCCGGCTAGTTTAGAGGGGCATGAGCAGTTCTTC.

In this sample, this clonotype turned up a few times. The chain combines TRBV20-1 with TRBJ1-2; 7 bases align to TRBD1. Germline lookup yields CDR1 DFQATT and CDR2 SNEGSKA (reference sequence). This CDR3 contains 13 residues. V shed 6 bases and J 12 bases; nucleotides not matched to a gene: 16. The CDR3 reads CSARTGPQGIHTF. CDR3 DNA: TGCAGTGCGCGGACAGGACCTCAAGGTATTCACACCTTC.

In its sample, this clonotype was seen a few times. CDR3 region: CASSHPPGTLPYNEQFF. The CDR3 DNA is TGTGCCAGCAGCCACCCGCCGGGGACCCTTCCCTACAATGAGCAGTTCTTC. The chain has TRBV3-1 and TRBJ2-1; D assignment may be TRBD1 or TRBD2 (5 bases each). The germline V and J ends were trimmed by 3 bases and 2 bases, with 17 bases remaining between them. This CDR3 is built from 17 residues. Per the germline V gene, CDR1 is LGHDT and CDR2 is YNNKEL (reference sequence).

This clonotype was seen a few times. V gene TRBV7-6 combines with J gene TRBJ2-3, with 8 positions matching TRBD1. The germline gives CDR1 SGHVS, CDR2 FNYEAQ. The CDR3 covers 16 residues. The V segment lost 5 bases and the J segment 5 bases; nucleotides outside the gene matches: 12. For the CDR3, the DNA is TGTGCCAGCAGCCCCCGGACAGGGCGGTTAGGAGATACGCAGTATTTT. Its translation: CASSPRTGRLGDTQYF.

This chain links TRBV29-1 with TRBJ2-5, with D perhaps matching TRBD1 (6 bases). The CDR3 sequence is 14 residues long. Germline V lookup: CDR1 SQVTM, CDR2 ANQGSEA. Trimming took off 0 bases at V and 5 bases at J, with 13 bases between the two ends. CDR3 sequence: CSVEDQGLVETQYF. The CDR3 nucleotides are TGCAGCGTTGAAGATCAGGGGTTGGTTGAGACCCAGTACTTC.

In DNA form, the CDR3 reads TGTGCCAGCAGCTTGGGACTAGCGGGGACCACAGATACGCAGTATTTT. Its protein is CASSLGLAGTTDTQYF. The V gene is TRBV11-3, the J gene TRBJ2-3; TRBD2 aligns across 13 bases. CDR1 SGHNT and CDR2 YENEEA come from the germline V gene. The CDR3 runs to 16 residues. Trimming took 3 bases from V and 2 from J; bases not matched to a gene: 2.

In its sample, this clonotype was seen a few times. The chain is built from TRBV12-3 or TRBV12-4 and TRBJ2-5; maybe TRBD1 (5 bases). This CDR3 is 15 amino acids long. V lost 2 bases and J lost 5, with 15 bases in between. CDR3 loop: CASSLLPGRAETQYF. The CDR3 nucleotides read TGTGCCAGCAGTTTACTCCCCGGCAGGGCTGAGACCCAGTACTTC.